The 18 T cell receptor beta chains listed next were all sequenced from one sample in a study of blood T cell repertoires in COVID-19. Data came from immunoSEQ multiplex PCR; TCRdb stores just in-frame clones and leaves some out. The repertoire includes about 190,000 clones, more than 60% of them detected once, and roughly an eighth sits in the top ten. The sample taken for sequencing was peripheral blood. The receptors stem from a woman aged 45-65 years with acute or convalescent COVID-19.

The chain links TRBV6-1 to TRBJ2-7; 8 nucleotides match TRBD2. V shed 6 bases and J 2 bases; nucleotides not matched to a gene: 0. Germline values: CDR1 MNHNS, CDR2 SASEGT. The CDR3 is 12 residues long. CDR3 amino acids: CASSGRAYEQYF. For the CDR3, the DNA is TGTGCCAGCAGCGGGAGGGCCTACGAGCAGTACTTC.

The chain combines TRBV27 with TRBJ1-2, with 7 nucleotides matching TRBD1. The trim removed 3 bases at V and 8 bases at J, leaving 6 bases unmatched. This CDR3 spans 13 amino acids. The V gene's germline CDR1 is MNHEY and CDR2 SMNVEV (reference sequence). The CDR3 sequence is CASSFTGVSGYTF. The DNA of the CDR3 is TGTGCCAGCAGTTTCACAGGGGTGAGCGGCTACACCTTC.

This chain connects TRBV3-1 (or the pseudogene TRBV3-2) to TRBJ2-2; 7 bases agree with TRBD1. V trimming: 8 bases; J trimming: 4 bases; junction bases outside the gene matches: 10. The V gene's germline CDR1 is LGHDT and CDR2 YNNKEL (reference sequence). The CDR3 runs 15 residues. In nucleotides, the CDR3 is TGTGCCAGCTCGTCCCGGGACAGAGTCACCGGGGAGCTGTTTTTT. Amino acid sequence: CASSSRDRVTGELFF.

The gene calls are TRBV2 and TRBJ2-3, with 12 nucleotides matching TRBD2. Germline V lookup: CDR1 SNHLY, CDR2 FYNNEI. This CDR3 has 16 amino acids. V lost 10 bases and J lost 6; bases outside the gene matches: 14. This CDR3 is CATNPGLAGQKDTQYF. CDR3 sequence (DNA): TGTGCCACCAATCCCGGACTAGCGGGACAGAAGGATACGCAGTATTTT.

V and J are TRBV7-2 and TRBJ2-7, with D perhaps TRBD2 (5 bases). Germline CDR1 is SGHTA and CDR2 is FQGNSA. V lost 5 bases, J lost 4 bases, and 15 bases lay in between. CDR3 length equals 14 residues. The CDR3 here is CASSPEGLKYEQYF. The CDR3 region has the DNA TGTGCCAGCAGCCCAGAGGGCTTAAAATACGAGCAGTACTTC.

DNA of the CDR3: TGTGCCAGCACCCCGACTGTCGTGCGGACCCAGTACTTC. Encoded protein: CASTPTVVRTQYF. The J gene is TRBJ2-5, the V gene TRBV6-2 or TRBV6-3; D is ambiguous. CDR1 is MNHEY, CDR2 SVGEGT, per germline. The V and J ends lost 7 bases and 7 bases respectively, with 16 bases between them. The CDR3 runs to 13 residues.

This rearrangement joins TRBV10-2 to TRBJ2-1; 9 bases agree with TRBD2. This CDR3 comprises 15 residues. From germline, CDR1 is WSHSY and CDR2 SAAADI. Losses at the gene ends were 6 bases for V and 4 bases for J; bases not matched to a gene: 7. CDR3 protein: CASRLRTSAYNEQFF. Here the CDR3 DNA reads TGCGCCAGCAGGCTTAGGACTAGCGCTTACAATGAGCAGTTCTTC.

This clone was observed once. The rearrangement uses TRBV19 and TRBJ2-7; D is ambiguous. V was clipped by 6 bases and J by 2 bases, with 11 bases between them. In germline, CDR1 is LNHDA, CDR2 SQIVND (reference sequence). The CDR3 length is 13 residues. The CDR3 here is CASRGTSPYEQYF. The CDR3 region has the DNA TGTGCCAGTAGGGGCACTTCCCCCTACGAGCAGTACTTC.

The chain combines TRBV5-1 with TRBJ2-2, with D maybe TRBD2 (5 bases). Trimming pared 7 bases from V and 6 bases from J, leaving 13 bases between. The CDR3 spans 13 residues. CDR1 is SGHRS, CDR2 YFSETQ, per germline. CDR3 region: CASSEAVAGELFF. The DNA of the CDR3 is TGCGCCAGCTCAGAAGCGGTGGCCGGGGAGCTGTTTTTT.

This chain joins TRBV2 and TRBJ2-1; perhaps TRBD2 as D (5 bases). This CDR3 comprises 13 residues. The V gene lost 6 bases and the J gene lost 5 bases, with 11 bases spanning the gap. Germline V lookup: CDR1 SNHLY, CDR2 FYNNEI. The CDR3 DNA reads as TGTGCCAGCAGCGAGCCGGGGAACAATGAGCAGTTCTTC. Amino acids: CASSEPGNNEQFF.

The genes are TRBV27 and TRBJ1-3; no clear D gene. This CDR3 spans 13 amino acids. Germline V gives CDR1 MNHEY, CDR2 SMNVEV (reference sequence). Between the trimmed V and J ends, which lost 5 bases and 6 bases, there was a span of 11 bases. The CDR3 sequence: CASSERAQNTIYF. The CDR3 DNA follows: TGTGCCAGCAGTGAGAGGGCCCAAAACACCATATATTTT.

This clone was counted once. The chain combines TRBV5-6 with TRBJ2-7, with 7 bases aligning to TRBD1. There are 12 residues in the CDR3. The J segment lost 4 bases and the V segment lost 3 bases, leaving 1 base of the junction unmatched. Germline CDR1 SGHDT, CDR2 YYEEEE. This CDR3 reads CASSSGQYEQYF. CDR3 nucleotides: TGTGCCAGCAGCTCGGGACAGTACGAGCAGTACTTC.

The chain carries TRBV29-1 and TRBJ2-1; possible D gene TRBD1, 5 bases. This CDR3 is built from 14 residues. V shed 7 bases and J shed 10 bases, with 23 bases lying between them. The V gene's germline CDR1 is SQVTM and CDR2 ANQGSEA. The CDR3 sequence is CSATISRPAGEQFF. DNA of the CDR3: TGCAGCGCCACCATCTCCAGGCCGGCAGGGGAGCAGTTCTTC.

A note on this clone: One junction end disagrees with the germline gene, perhaps due to a read error. Other nucleotide sequences in the sample specify the same CDR3. This sequence joins TRBV28 and TRBJ1-2; TRBD1 agrees at 9 bases. The CDR3 has 16 residues. Per the germline V gene, CDR1 is MDHEN and CDR2 is SYDVKM. CDR3 residues: CASSSTEGQGNYGYTF. For the CDR3, the DNA is TGTGCCAGCAGTTCCACCGAGGGACAGGGAAACTACGGCTACACCTTC.

The genes are TRBV10-1 and TRBJ1-1; maybe TRBD1 (6 bases). The length of the CDR3 is 16 residues. In germline, CDR1 is WNHNN, CDR2 SYGVQD (reference sequence). Between the trimmed V and J ends, which lost 4 bases and 2 bases, there was a span of 17 bases. The CDR3, as DNA: TGCGCCAGCAGTGTGTGGGGGCAGGGGAAAAACACTGAAGCTTTCTTT. The encoded protein is CASSVWGQGKNTEAFF.

The genes are TRBV5-4 and TRBJ2-1, with 9 bases identical to TRBD1. The CDR3 sequence is 15 residues long. The V segment lost 3 bases and the J segment 6 bases; nucleotides outside the gene matches: 7. Germline loops: CDR1 SGHNT, CDR2 YYREEE (reference sequence). CDR3: CASSSGQGSPNEQFF. The CDR3 DNA is TGTGCCAGCAGCTCAGGACAGGGGTCCCCCAATGAGCAGTTCTTC. Full variable domain (remainder filled in from reference TRBV5-4 and TRBJ2-1): ETGVTQSPTHLIKTRGQQVTLRCSSQSGHNTVSWYQQALGQGPQFIFQYYREEENGRGNFPPRFSGLQFPNYSSELNVNALELDDSALYLCASSSGQGSPNEQFFGPGTRLTVL.

The chain joins TRBV4-1 to TRBJ1-2, with TRBD1 identical over 9 bases. The V segment lost 3 bases and the J segment 8 bases; nucleotides outside the gene matches: 7. CDR1 and CDR2 from the germline V gene are MGHRA and YSYEKL. The CDR3 has 14 residues. CDR3 sequence: CASSQGDRVVGYTF. DNA of the CDR3: TGCGCCAGCAGCCAGGGGGACAGGGTGGTAGGCTACACCTTC.

The CDR3 loop reads CASKGLAGTGANVLTF. In DNA, the CDR3 is TGTGCCAGCAAGGGACTAGCGGGAACGGGGGCCAACGTCCTGACTTTC. The V call is TRBV27, the J call TRBJ2-6; TRBD2 aligns across 13 bases. CDR1 is MNHEY, CDR2 SMNVEV, per germline (reference sequence). The CDR3 covers 16 residues. J was trimmed by 4 bases and V by 7 bases; bases with no gene match: 4.